The entry that follows covers one T cell receptor beta chain sequence. Its target is not known. These data are taken from a study of T cells in Graves' hyperthyroidism and ophthalmopathy. Germline V lookup: CDR1 SEHNR, CDR2 FQNEAQ (reference sequence). The CDR3 is made up of 17 amino acids. J was trimmed by 0 bases and V by 3 bases; bases with no gene match: 2. Findings of the study overall: Blood held most thyroid clonotypes expanded above 0.001 frequency.

TCR beta CDR3 regions were amplified from RNA transcripts. During a first-round RT-PCR of the TCR CDR3, the HTBI primer set was used. TCRdb reprocessed the multiplex PCR reads via MiXCR and lists one record per CDR3 protein. The data contain some 300,000 distinct CDR3 sequences, roughly 20% of them seen just once; the ten biggest clones take up less than 45%. The V call is TRBV7-9, the J call TRBJ2-2; the match to TRBD2 covers 12 bases. The sample consisted of blood. This receptor was identified in a man aged 50-59 years with Graves' ophthalmopathy. Here the CDR3 reads CASSFLAGGTNTGELFF. The CDR3 DNA reads as TGTGCCAGCAGCTTTCTAGCGGGAGGGACGAACACCGGGGAGCTGTTTTTT.